The rows below give T cell receptor beta chains drawn from one sample of a study of cytomegalovirus exposure and HLA in healthy donors. The method was immunoSEQ multiplex PCR; TCRdb's version includes in-frame clones alone and lacks a portion of them. Here the sample spans approximately 130,000 clones, around four fifths being singletons. Sequenced: PBMCs. These receptors were obtained from a woman aged 45-60 years in good health and CMV-seropositive. The CDR3 runs from the conserved cysteine through the conserved F or W. A D gene is named only where the DNA matches it firmly. Rows may omit the clone size; those that give it use once, few, many or a size class.

length: 16
J: TRBJ2-3
size: -
V: TRBV28
D: TRBD2
CDR3: CASSIPASGSTDTQYF
DNA: TGTGCCAGCAGTATCCCCGCTAGCGGGAGCACAGATACGCAGTATTTT

length: 15
J: TRBJ2-5
size: -
V: TRBV15
D: -
CDR3: CATSRDLVNQETQYF
DNA: TGTGCCACCAGCAGAGATCTCGTAAACCAAGAGACCCAGTACTTC

length: 15
J: TRBJ2-7
size: -
V: TRBV2
D: TRBD1
CDR3: CASSEAGTGGHEQYF
DNA: TGTGCCAGCAGTGAAGCGGGGACAGGTGGCCACGAGCAGTACTTC

length: 16
J: TRBJ1-2
size: -
V: TRBV5-8
D: -
CDR3: CASSLDWRSTIRGYTF
DNA: TGTGCCAGCAGCTTGGACTGGCGTAGCACGATACGGGGCTACACCTTC

length: 15
J: TRBJ1-6
size: -
V: TRBV28
D: -
CDR3: CASSLTGISNSPLHF
DNA: TGTGCCAGCAGTTTAACAGGGATAAGTAATTCACCCCTCCACTTT

length: 16
J: TRBJ1-1
size: -
V: TRBV10-3
D: -
CDR3: CAISETPIGSVTEAFF
DNA: TGTGCCATCAGCGAGACCCCTATCGGCAGCGTCACTGAAGCTTTCTTT

length: 17
J: TRBJ2-1
size: -
V: TRBV7-8
D: TRBD1
CDR3: CASSLAPPGGGHNEQFF
DNA: TGTGCCAGCAGCTTAGCACCCCCAGGGGGCGGGCACAATGAGCAGTTCTTC

length: 15
J: TRBJ2-1
size: -
V: TRBV7-8
D: -
CDR3: CASSFGPGLITEQFF
DNA: TGTGCCAGCAGCTTCGGACCGGGACTTATAACTGAGCAGTTCTTC

length: 14
J: TRBJ1-1
size: -
V: TRBV19
D: -
CDR3: CASSIVGDTRLLFF
DNA: TGTGCCAGTAGTATAGTCGGGGACACCAGACTCCTATTCTTT

length: 12
J: TRBJ2-1
size: -
V: TRBV21-1
D: -
CDR3: CASSKGPGQGFF
DNA: TGTGCCAGCAGCAAAGGGCCGGGACAGGGGTTCTTC

length: 14
J: TRBJ1-3
size: once
V: TRBV6-5
D: -
CDR3: CASSYQGFGNTIYF
DNA: TGTGCCAGCAGTTACCAGGGATTCGGAAACACCATATATTTT

length: 15
J: TRBJ1-1
size: -
V: TRBV5-1
D: -
CDR3: CASAVARETNTEAFF
DNA: TGCGCCAGCGCAGTCGCCCGGGAGACGAACACTGAAGCTTTCTTT

length: 15
J: TRBJ1-5
size: -
V: TRBV7-8
D: TRBD1
CDR3: CASSPRDRENQPQHF
DNA: TGTGCCAGCAGCCCAAGGGACAGAGAAAATCAGCCCCAGCATTTT

length: 12
J: TRBJ2-5
size: -
V: TRBV2
D: TRBD2
CDR3: CASGREKETQYF
DNA: TGTGCCAGCGGGCGGGAGAAAGAGACCCAGTACTTC

length: 15
J: TRBJ2-5
size: -
V: TRBV7-9
D: -
CDR3: CVSSLDSHGQETQYF
DNA: TGTGTCAGCAGCTTAGATAGCCACGGGCAAGAGACCCAGTACTTC

length: 15
J: TRBJ2-7
size: -
V: TRBV9
D: -
CDR3: CASSVGGGFVYEQYF
DNA: TGTGCCAGCAGCGTAGGAGGGGGATTCGTCTACGAGCAGTACTTC

length: 15
J: TRBJ1-2
size: -
V: TRBV5-1
D: TRBD1
CDR3: CASSLNAGGNYGYTF
DNA: TGCGCCAGCAGCTTGAATGCAGGGGGGAACTATGGCTACACCTTC

length: 14
J: TRBJ2-5
size: -
V: TRBV5-5
D: -
CDR3: CASSPLGGAETQYF
DNA: TGTGCCAGCAGCCCCTTGGGGGGAGCAGAGACCCAGTACTTC

length: 13
J: TRBJ1-1
size: -
V: TRBV27
D: -
CDR3: CASRATVNTEAFF
DNA: TGTGCCAGCAGGGCTACAGTGAACACTGAAGCTTTCTTT

length: 16
J: TRBJ1-5
size: -
V: TRBV18
D: TRBD1
CDR3: CASSQNWDRGNQPQHF
DNA: TGTGCCAGCTCACAGAACTGGGACAGGGGCAATCAGCCCCAGCATTTT

length: 16
J: TRBJ1-6
size: once
V: TRBV5-1
D: TRBD1
CDR3: CASSLQGATYNSPLHF
DNA: TGCGCCAGCAGTCTACAGGGGGCCACCTATAATTCACCCCTCCACTTT

length: 14
J: TRBJ1-5
size: -
V: TRBV30
D: -
CDR3: CAWSVGESNQPQHF
DNA: TGTGCCTGGAGTGTAGGAGAGAGCAATCAGCCCCAGCATTTT

length: 14
J: TRBJ2-7
size: once
V: TRBV7-2
D: TRBD2
CDR3: CASSLPLAGYEQYF
DNA: TGTGCCAGCAGCTTACCACTAGCGGGATACGAGCAGTACTTC

length: 16
J: TRBJ2-1
size: -
V: TRBV2
D: -
CDR3: CASRVGLGGAYNEQFF
DNA: TGTGCCAGCAGGGTTGGACTCGGTGGGGCCTACAATGAGCAGTTCTTC

length: 13
J: TRBJ2-1
size: -
V: TRBV4-1
D: -
CDR3: CASSSDNYNEQFF
DNA: TGCGCCAGCAGCTCGGACAATTACAATGAGCAGTTCTTC

length: 14
J: TRBJ2-7
size: -
V: TRBV11-2
D: -
CDR3: CASSLDRVYYEQYF
DNA: TGTGCCAGCAGCTTAGATCGAGTCTACTACGAGCAGTACTTC

length: 15
J: TRBJ2-7
size: few
V: TRBV27
D: TRBD2
CDR3: CASSRGLAGDYEQYF
DNA: TGTGCCAGCAGCCGGGGACTAGCGGGGGACTACGAGCAGTACTTC

length: 14
J: TRBJ1-4
size: -
V: TRBV7-9
D: -
CDR3: CASSLQGGNEKLFF
DNA: TGTGCCAGCAGCTTGCAGGGCGGCAATGAAAAACTGTTTTTT

length: 14
J: TRBJ1-4
size: -
V: TRBV7-9
D: -
CDR3: CASSPGHNNEKLFF
DNA: TGTGCCAGCAGCCCGGGACACAATAATGAAAAACTGTTTTTT

length: 17
J: TRBJ2-5
size: -
V: TRBV5-6
D: TRBD2
CDR3: CASSPTRGSGGWETQYF
DNA: TGTGCCAGCAGCCCTACCCGGGGTAGCGGGGGGTGGGAGACCCAGTACTTC

length: 14
J: TRBJ1-1
size: once
V: TRBV18
D: TRBD1
CDR3: CASSLLQGQGEAFF
DNA: TGTGCCAGCTCACTTCTTCAGGGACAGGGTGAAGCTTTCTTT

length: 14
J: TRBJ1-6
size: once
V: TRBV11-2
D: TRBD1
CDR3: CASSLGLQGAPPNF
DNA: TGTGCCAGCAGCTTAGGCTTGCAGGGGGCTCCCCCTAACTTT

length: 20
J: TRBJ2-1
size: -
V: TRBV5-1
D: TRBD2
CDR3: CASSHLTSGSIYESLNEQFF
DNA: TGCGCCAGCAGCCACCTTACTAGCGGGAGTATTTATGAATCTCTAAATGAGCAGTTCTTC

length: 16
J: TRBJ2-1
size: -
V: TRBV2
D: TRBD2
CDR3: CASRERAGGTYNEQFF
DNA: TGTGCCAGCAGGGAGAGGGCGGGAGGGACCTACAATGAGCAGTTCTTC

length: 16
J: TRBJ2-5
size: -
V: TRBV5-6
D: TRBD2
CDR3: CASSSLLAGVKETQYF
DNA: TGTGCCAGCAGCTCCCTACTAGCGGGGGTAAAAGAGACCCAGTACTTC

length: 15
J: TRBJ2-5
size: -
V: TRBV7-9
D: -
CDR3: CASSSRLQGGETQYF
DNA: TGTGCCAGCAGCTCTCGCTTACAGGGAGGGGAGACCCAGTACTTC

length: 16
J: TRBJ2-1
size: once
V: TRBV2
D: TRBD1
CDR3: CASSPGQGVAYNEQFF
DNA: TGTGCCAGCAGTCCTGGACAGGGAGTAGCCTACAATGAGCAGTTCTTC

length: 14
J: TRBJ2-5
size: -
V: TRBV2
D: -
CDR3: CASSEVPGPETQYF
DNA: TGTGCCAGCAGTGAGGTGCCAGGGCCAGAGACCCAGTACTTC

length: 18
J: TRBJ1-5
size: -
V: TRBV19
D: -
CDR3: CASSTPSRGRLSNQPQHF
DNA: TGTGCCAGTAGTACGCCAAGTCGAGGGAGACTAAGCAATCAGCCCCAGCATTTT

length: 16
J: TRBJ1-2
size: -
V: TRBV21-1
D: -
CDR3: CARLYGEFRANYGYTF
DNA: TGTGCCAGACTTTATGGGGAGTTTAGGGCTAACTATGGCTACACCTTC

length: 15
J: TRBJ1-2
size: -
V: TRBV5-4
D: -
CDR3: CASSFIEPTVGGYTF
DNA: TGTGCCAGCAGCTTTATTGAACCCACGGTGGGCGGCTACACCTTC

length: 16
J: TRBJ2-5
size: -
V: TRBV29-1
D: -
CDR3: CSVDGVGTFVQETQYF
DNA: TGCAGCGTTGATGGGGTCGGGACTTTCGTTCAAGAGACCCAGTACTTC

length: 14
J: TRBJ2-3
size: -
V: TRBV29-1
D: TRBD2
CDR3: CSVAPQNLAGVQYF
DNA: TGCAGCGTTGCGCCTCAGAACCTAGCGGGAGTTCAGTATTTT

length: 19
J: TRBJ2-3
size: -
V: TRBV28
D: TRBD2
CDR3: CASSLGLVELAGVTDTQYF
DNA: TGTGCCAGCAGTTTGGGGCTCGTGGAACTAGCGGGGGTCACAGATACGCAGTATTTT

length: 16
J: TRBJ2-6
size: -
V: TRBV5-8
D: -
CDR3: CAIARYRVSGANVLTF
DNA: TGTGCCATCGCAAGATACAGGGTCTCTGGGGCCAACGTCCTGACTTTC

length: 16
J: TRBJ2-2
size: -
V: TRBV9
D: TRBD1
CDR3: CASSAGTGQDTGELFF
DNA: TGTGCCAGCAGCGCCGGGACAGGCCAAGACACCGGGGAGCTGTTTTTT

length: 20
J: TRBJ2-2
size: -
V: TRBV6-1
D: TRBD2
CDR3: CASSEPPRAGLLGDPGELVF
DNA: TGTGCCAGCAGTGAACCCCCCAGAGCGGGACTCCTGGGGGACCCCGGGGAGCTGGTTTTT

length: 14
J: TRBJ2-5
size: few
V: TRBV15
D: TRBD1
CDR3: CATSREGQVGTQYF
DNA: TGTGCCACCAGCAGAGAGGGACAGGTCGGGACCCAGTACTTC

length: 13
J: TRBJ2-5
size: -
V: TRBV2
D: -
CDR3: CASSGRVVETQYF
DNA: TGTGCCAGCAGTGGCCGAGTGGTAGAGACCCAGTACTTC

length: 15
J: TRBJ1-3
size: -
V: TRBV18
D: TRBD1
CDR3: CASSPQGEYGNTIYF
DNA: TGTGCCAGTTCACCTCAGGGGGAGTACGGAAACACCATATATTTT